A selection of T cell receptor beta chains follows, all from one sample in a study of early T cells in non-severe SARS-CoV-2 infection. TCRdb itself ran the 5' RACE reads through MiXCR, one entry per CDR3 protein. The sample contains 80,000 to 95,000 distinct CDR3 sequences, approximately 14% of which appear only once. The sample consisted of whole blood. All receptors come from an adult who was a healthcare worker with PCR-confirmed SARS-CoV-2 infection or an uninfected control (not recorded which). CDR3s include the opening cysteine and the closing phenylalanine or tryptophan. D genes are given only for firm matches. Expanded clones are given a class, and other clones once, few, many or no size at all.

J: TRBJ2-7
D: .
size: few
V: TRBV28
CDR3: CASSPNLLVGEQYF
DNA: TGTGCCAGCAGCCCCAATCTTCTAGTAGGCGAGCAGTACTTC

J: TRBJ2-7
D: TRBD2
size: few
V: TRBV29-1
CDR3: CSVEGGLSYEQYF
DNA: TGCAGCGTTGAAGGGGGACTATCCTACGAGCAGTACTTC

J: TRBJ2-4
D: TRBD2
size: .
V: TRBV3-1
CDR3: CASSQVPGGLAKNIQYF
DNA: TGTGCCAGCAGCCAAGTACCGGGGGGGCTAGCCAAAAACATTCAGTACTTC

J: TRBJ2-7
D: .
size: .
V: TRBV6-1
CDR3: CASSEVGGLSYEQYF
DNA: TGTGCCAGCAGTGAAGTGGGGGGCCTCTCCTACGAGCAGTACTTC

J: TRBJ1-1
D: TRBD1
size: few
V: TRBV7-2
CDR3: CASSLEGTGGDTEAFF
DNA: TGTGCCAGCAGCTTAGAAGGGACAGGGGGAGACACTGAAGCTTTCTTT

J: TRBJ2-3
D: TRBD2
size: .
V: TRBV2
CDR3: CASRPLASTDTQYF
DNA: TGTGCCAGCAGACCACTAGCGAGCACAGATACGCAGTATTTT

J: TRBJ2-1
D: TRBD2
size: once
V: TRBV28
CDR3: CASRVLAVAYNEQLF
DNA: TGTGCCAGCAGGGTTCTAGCGGTTGCCTACAATGAGCAGCTCTTC

J: TRBJ2-7
D: .
size: few
V: TRBV6-5
CDR3: CASSYVGGPYEQYF
DNA: TGTGCCAGCAGTTACGTCGGCGGACCCTACGAGCAGTACTTC

J: TRBJ2-1
D: TRBD2
size: few
V: TRBV9
CDR3: CASTSGSEEYNEQFF
DNA: TGTGCCAGCACTAGCGGGTCTGAGGAGTACAATGAGCAGTTCTTC

J: TRBJ2-5
D: .
size: many
V: TRBV6-5
CDR3: CASRKQGRETQYF
DNA: TGTGCCAGCAGAAAACAGGGACGAGAGACCCAGTACTTC

J: TRBJ2-7
D: TRBD1
size: few
V: TRBV18
CDR3: CASSPTPPDRIYEQYF
DNA: TGTGCCAGCTCACCTACTCCCCCGGACAGGATCTACGAGCAGTACTTC

J: TRBJ1-4
D: .
size: many
V: TRBV4-3
CDR3: CASSQDITATNEKLFF
DNA: TGCGCCAGCAGCCAAGATATCACCGCAACTAATGAAAAACTGTTTTTT

J: TRBJ1-2
D: .
size: .
V: TRBV27
CDR3: CASSLSPNYGYTF
DNA: TGTGCCAGCAGTTTATCGCCCAACTATGGCTACACCTTC

J: TRBJ2-7
D: .
size: many
V: TRBV2
CDR3: CASNALGGPGEQYF
DNA: TGTGCCAGCAACGCCCTTGGGGGGCCGGGCGAGCAGTACTTC

J: TRBJ1-5
D: .
size: .
V: TRBV20-1
CDR3: CSARGGSEDQPQHF
DNA: TGCAGTGCTAGAGGGGGGAGCGAGGATCAGCCCCAGCATTTT

J: TRBJ2-7
D: .
size: .
V: TRBV7-6
CDR3: CASSLGRSSYEQYF
DNA: TGTGCCAGCAGCTTAGGACGAAGCTCCTACGAGCAGTACTTC

J: TRBJ2-2
D: .
size: .
V: TRBV4-3
CDR3: CASSQETGSTGELFF
DNA: TGCGCCAGCAGCCAAGAAACAGGGAGTACCGGGGAGCTGTTTTTT

J: TRBJ2-6
D: .
size: .
V: TRBV4-2
CDR3: CASSQVSSGANVLTF
DNA: TGTGCCAGCAGCCAAGTGAGCTCTGGGGCCAACGTCCTGACTTTC

J: TRBJ1-5
D: .
size: few
V: TRBV7-7
CDR3: CASSFDSHSNQPQHF
DNA: TGTGCTAGCAGCTTCGACAGCCATAGCAATCAGCCCCAGCATTTT

J: TRBJ2-3
D: .
size: many
V: TRBV6-8
CDR3: CARRKPKRTDTQYF
DNA: TGTGCCAGGCGGAAACCTAAAAGGACAGATACGCAGTATTTT

J: TRBJ1-5
D: TRBD1
size: many
V: TRBV7-9
CDR3: CASSADRANQPQHF
DNA: TGTGCCAGCAGCGCCGACAGGGCCAATCAGCCCCAGCATTTT

J: TRBJ2-3
D: TRBD2
size: .
V: TRBV5-6
CDR3: CASSLMTFAGGRGDTQYF
DNA: TGTGCCAGCAGCTTAATGACATTTGCGGGGGGGAGAGGAGATACGCAGTATTTT

J: TRBJ1-1
D: .
size: many
V: TRBV5-5
CDR3: CASSQRENRQEAFF
DNA: TGTGCCAGCAGCCAACGGGAAAATCGCCAAGAAGCTTTCTTT

J: TRBJ1-6
D: .
size: many
V: TRBV18
CDR3: CASSPGPQTGSPLHF
DNA: TGTGCCAGCTCACCGGGGCCCCAAACGGGATCACCCCTCCACTTT

J: TRBJ2-7
D: .
size: many
V: TRBV7-6
CDR3: CASSSSGLTSYEQYF
DNA: TGTGCCAGCAGCTCATCAGGTCTTACCTCCTACGAGCAGTACTTC

J: TRBJ1-2
D: .
size: few
V: TRBV7-2
CDR3: CARETASWNGYTF
DNA: TGTGCCAGAGAGACAGCCTCGTGGAATGGCTACACCTTC

J: TRBJ1-4
D: TRBD1
size: .
V: TRBV11-2
CDR3: CASSLDPGGSDEKLFF
DNA: TGTGCCAGCAGCTTAGACCCAGGGGGATCGGATGAAAAACTGTTTTTT

J: TRBJ2-5
D: TRBD2
size: many
V: TRBV12-3/TRBV12-4
CDR3: CASSPRGLAGTKETQYF
DNA: TGTGCCAGCAGCCCTCGAGGACTAGCGGGGACCAAAGAGACCCAGTACTTC

J: TRBJ2-7
D: .
size: many
V: TRBV6-6
CDR3: CASSPSYEQYF
DNA: TGTGCCAGCAGTCCCTCCTACGAGCAGTACTTC

J: TRBJ2-4
D: .
size: .
V: TRBV28
CDR3: CGTRDFVKNIQYF
DNA: TGTGGGACCCGGGACTTTGTTAAAAACATTCAGTACTTC

J: TRBJ1-4
D: .
size: many
V: TRBV9
CDR3: CASSVGVGGNEKLFF
DNA: TGTGCCAGCAGCGTAGGAGTGGGGGGTAATGAAAAACTGTTTTTT

J: TRBJ2-2
D: .
size: .
V: TRBV11-2
CDR3: CASSLPSRGNTGELFF
DNA: TGTGCCAGCAGCCTCCCTTCGCGGGGGAACACCGGGGAGCTGTTTTTT

J: TRBJ1-1
D: .
size: many
V: TRBV5-5
CDR3: CASSSDSLNTEAFF
DNA: TGTGCCAGCAGCTCCGACAGCTTGAACACTGAAGCTTTCTTT

J: TRBJ2-2
D: TRBD2
size: many
V: TRBV7-2
CDR3: CASSSGGARTGELFF
DNA: TGTGCCAGCAGCTCCGGGGGGGCGCGCACCGGGGAGCTGTTTTTT

J: TRBJ2-2
D: TRBD2
size: .
V: TRBV5-4
CDR3: CASSHEAGPTTGELFF
DNA: TGTGCCAGCAGCCACGAAGCGGGACCTACCACCGGGGAGCTGTTTTTT

J: TRBJ2-2
D: .
size: .
V: TRBV28
CDR3: CASSLWFDEAVSGKLFF
DNA: TGTGCCAGCAGTTTATGGTTTGACGAAGCGGTCTCCGGGAAGCTGTTTTTT

J: TRBJ2-7
D: .
size: many
V: TRBV20-1
CDR3: CSARDRLATLEQYF
DNA: TGCAGTGCTAGAGACCGGTTGGCGACACTCGAGCAGTACTTC

J: TRBJ2-3
D: .
size: few
V: TRBV28
CDR3: CASSFLQRRTTDTQYF
DNA: TGTGCCAGCAGTTTTCTCCAGCGCCGAACTACAGATACGCAGTATTTT

J: TRBJ2-3
D: TRBD2
size: .
V: TRBV11-2
CDR3: CASRKIAGGSTDTQYF
DNA: TGTGCCAGCAGAAAAATAGCGGGGGGCTCCACAGATACGCAGTATTTT

J: TRBJ1-4
D: .
size: many
V: TRBV5-1
CDR3: CASSLVPTGDEKLFF
DNA: TGCGCCAGCAGCTTGGTACCGACGGGGGACGAAAAACTGTTTTTT

J: TRBJ1-1
D: TRBD1
size: few
V: TRBV28
CDR3: CASSSLVTGGSTEAFF
DNA: TGTGCCAGCAGTTCCTTAGTAACAGGGGGATCCACTGAAGCTTTCTTT